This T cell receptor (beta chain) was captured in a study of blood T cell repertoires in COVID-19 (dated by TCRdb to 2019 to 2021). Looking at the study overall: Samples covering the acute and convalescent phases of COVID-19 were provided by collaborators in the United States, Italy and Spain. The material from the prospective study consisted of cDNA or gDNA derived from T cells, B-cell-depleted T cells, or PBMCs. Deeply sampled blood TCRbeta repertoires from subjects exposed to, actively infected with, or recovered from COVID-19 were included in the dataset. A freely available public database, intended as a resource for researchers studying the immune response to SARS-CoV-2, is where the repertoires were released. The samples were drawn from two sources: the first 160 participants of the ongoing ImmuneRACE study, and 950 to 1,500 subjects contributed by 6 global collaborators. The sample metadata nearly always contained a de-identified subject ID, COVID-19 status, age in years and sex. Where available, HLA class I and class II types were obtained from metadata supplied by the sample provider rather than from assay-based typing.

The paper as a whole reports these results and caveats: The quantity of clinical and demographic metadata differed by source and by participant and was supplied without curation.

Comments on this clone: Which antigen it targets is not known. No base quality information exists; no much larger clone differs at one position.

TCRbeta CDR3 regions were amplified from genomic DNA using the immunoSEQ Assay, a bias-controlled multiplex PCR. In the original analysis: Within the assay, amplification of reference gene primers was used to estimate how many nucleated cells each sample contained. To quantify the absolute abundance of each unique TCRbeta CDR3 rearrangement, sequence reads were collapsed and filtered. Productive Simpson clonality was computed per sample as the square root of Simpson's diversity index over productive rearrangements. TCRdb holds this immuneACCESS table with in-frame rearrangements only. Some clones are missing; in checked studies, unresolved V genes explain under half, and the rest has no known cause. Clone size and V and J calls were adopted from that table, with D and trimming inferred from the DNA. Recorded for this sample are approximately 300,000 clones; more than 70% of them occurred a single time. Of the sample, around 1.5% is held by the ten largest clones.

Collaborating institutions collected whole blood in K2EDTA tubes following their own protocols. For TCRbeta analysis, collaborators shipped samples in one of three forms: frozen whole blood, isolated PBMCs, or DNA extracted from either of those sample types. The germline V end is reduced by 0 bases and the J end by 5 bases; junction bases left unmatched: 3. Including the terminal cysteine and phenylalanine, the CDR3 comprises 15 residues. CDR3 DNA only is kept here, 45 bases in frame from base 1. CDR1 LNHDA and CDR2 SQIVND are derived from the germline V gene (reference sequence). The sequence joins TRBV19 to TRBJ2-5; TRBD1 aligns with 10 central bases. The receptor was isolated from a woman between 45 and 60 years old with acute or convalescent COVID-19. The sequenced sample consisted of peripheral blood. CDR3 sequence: CASSIDSTGGETQYF. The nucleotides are TGTGCCAGTAGTATAGATTCGACAGGGGGCGAGACCCAGTACTTC. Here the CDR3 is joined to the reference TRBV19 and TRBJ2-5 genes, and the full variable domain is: DGGITQSPKYLFRKEGQNVTLSCEQNLNHDAMYWYRQDPGQGLRLIYYSQIVNDFQKGDIAEGYSVSREKKESFPLTVTSAQKNPTAFYLCASSIDSTGGETQYFGPGTRLLVL.